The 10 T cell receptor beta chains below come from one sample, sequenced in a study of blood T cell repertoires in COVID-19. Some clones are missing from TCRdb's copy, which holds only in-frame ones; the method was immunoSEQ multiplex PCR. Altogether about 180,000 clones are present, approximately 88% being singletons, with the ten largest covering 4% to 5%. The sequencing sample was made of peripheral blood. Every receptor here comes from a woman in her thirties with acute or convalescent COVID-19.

CDR3: CASSLFGPGTSGSEQFF. CDR3 sequence (DNA): TGCGCCAGCAGTTTATTTGGCCCCGGGACTAGCGGATCTGAGCAGTTCTTC. V gene TRBV5-1 combines with J gene TRBJ2-1; 11 positions agree with TRBD2. The CDR3 loop spans 17 amino acids. The V gene's germline CDR1 is SGHRS and CDR2 YFSETQ. V shed 5 bases and J 9 bases; nucleotides not matched to a gene: 16.

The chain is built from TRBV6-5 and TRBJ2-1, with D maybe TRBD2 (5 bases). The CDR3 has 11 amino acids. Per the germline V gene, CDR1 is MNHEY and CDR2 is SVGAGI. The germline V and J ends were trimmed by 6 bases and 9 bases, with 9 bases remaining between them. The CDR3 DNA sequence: TGTGCCAGCAGCGGCGGGCTTGAGCAGTTCTTC. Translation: CASSGGLEQFF.

The DNA of the CDR3 is TGTGCCAGCAGTCCTGACACCTTCGGCTACAATCAGCCCCAGCATTTT. Protein product: CASSPDTFGYNQPQHF. This chain uses TRBV27 with TRBJ1-5; no definite D call. Germline V lookup: CDR1 MNHEY, CDR2 SMNVEV (reference sequence). The CDR3 loop spans 16 amino acids. Trimming took off 5 bases at V and 3 bases at J, with 17 bases between the two ends.

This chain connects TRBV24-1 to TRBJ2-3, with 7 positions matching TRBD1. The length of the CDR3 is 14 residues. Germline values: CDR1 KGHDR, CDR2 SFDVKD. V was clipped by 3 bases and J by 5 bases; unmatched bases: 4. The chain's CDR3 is CATSDRQGEDTQYF. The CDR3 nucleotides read TGTGCCACCAGTGATCGTCAGGGGGAAGATACGCAGTATTTT.

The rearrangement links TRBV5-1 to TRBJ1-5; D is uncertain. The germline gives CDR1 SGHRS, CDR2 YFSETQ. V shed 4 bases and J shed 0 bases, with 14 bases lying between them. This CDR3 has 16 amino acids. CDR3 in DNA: TGCGCCAGCAGCCCGGGTACTGGATATAGCAATCAGCCCCAGCATTTT. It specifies CASSPGTGYSNQPQHF.

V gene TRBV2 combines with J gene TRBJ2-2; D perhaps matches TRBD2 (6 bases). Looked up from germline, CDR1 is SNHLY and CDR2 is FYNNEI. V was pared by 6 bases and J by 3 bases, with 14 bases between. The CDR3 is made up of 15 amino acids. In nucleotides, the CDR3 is TGTGCCAGCAGGCAAGCGGGCCCTGACACCGGGGAGCTGTTTTTT. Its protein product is CASRQAGPDTGELFF.

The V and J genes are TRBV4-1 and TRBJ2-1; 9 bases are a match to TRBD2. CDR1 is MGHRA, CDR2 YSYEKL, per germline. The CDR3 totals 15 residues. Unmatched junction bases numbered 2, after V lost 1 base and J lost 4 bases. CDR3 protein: CASSQGLADYNEQFF. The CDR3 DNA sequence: TGCGCCAGCAGCCAAGGACTAGCGGATTACAATGAGCAGTTCTTC.

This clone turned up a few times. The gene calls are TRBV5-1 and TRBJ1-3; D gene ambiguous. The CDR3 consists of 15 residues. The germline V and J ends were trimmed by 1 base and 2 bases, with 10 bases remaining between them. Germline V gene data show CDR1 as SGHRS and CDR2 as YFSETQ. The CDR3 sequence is CASSLLPGTGNTIYF. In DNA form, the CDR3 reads TGCGCCAGCAGCTTGCTTCCGGGGACTGGAAACACCATATATTTT.

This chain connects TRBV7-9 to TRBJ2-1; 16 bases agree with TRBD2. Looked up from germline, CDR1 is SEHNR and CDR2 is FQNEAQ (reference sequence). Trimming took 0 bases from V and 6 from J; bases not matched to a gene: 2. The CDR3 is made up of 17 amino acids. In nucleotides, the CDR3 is TGTGCCAGCAGCTTAGCGGGACTAGCGGGAGGGGGCAATGAGCAGTTCTTC. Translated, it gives CASSLAGLAGGGNEQFF.

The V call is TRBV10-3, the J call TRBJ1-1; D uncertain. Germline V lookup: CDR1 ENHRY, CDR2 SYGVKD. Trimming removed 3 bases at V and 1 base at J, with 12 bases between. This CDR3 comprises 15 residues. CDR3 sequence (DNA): TGTGCCATCAGTGAATCCGGACGGGAGAACACTGAAGCTTTCTTT. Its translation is CAISESGRENTEAFF.